This T cell receptor (beta chain) was retrieved from a study of blood T cell repertoires in COVID-19. Across the study: Acute and convalescent COVID-19 specimens originated in the United States, Italy and Spain.

In the authors' methods: For nucleated cells, counts were estimated from reference gene primer amplification. Here immunoSEQ multiplex PCR was the method, and the copy in TCRdb shows in-frame clones only, minus some. V and J calls and clone size are given by that table; D and trimming were obtained from the DNA. The top ten clones hold approximately 2% of a sample with some 130,000 clones, almost 70% of them seen once. This clone was counted only a few times. This sequence was found in an older woman with acute or convalescent COVID-19. The sample consisted of peripheral blood.

CDR3 protein: CAWSTGGSYEQYF. DNA of the CDR3: TGTGCCTGGAGCACAGGGGGCTCCTACGAGCAGTACTTC. The chain carries TRBV30 and TRBJ2-7, with 8 bases matching TRBD1. This CDR3 region has 13 residues. The V gene end was trimmed by 3 bases and the J gene end by 0 bases; junction bases not matched to a gene: 1. Looked up from germline, CDR1 is GTSNPN and CDR2 is SVGIG (reference sequence).